The source of this T cell receptor beta chain is a study of blood T cells in healthy people across ages. Study-wide results and caveats: When set beside aged donors, long-lived donors presented more naive CD4+ cells and higher diversity. Strong correlation existed between TCR beta diversity and naive T cell percentage. A roughly linear fall in TCR beta diversity per million T cells was seen with increasing age.

Sample-barcoded 5' priming and a J-beta primer mix drove a second PCR of roughly 6 to 12 cycles. All cDNA molecules were each tagged by a template-switch adaptor with 12 random nucleotides. TCRdb reanalysed the 5' RACE reads using MiXCR and keeps one entry per CDR3 protein. Of fewer than 1,000,000 distinct CDR3 sequences listed, around 45% are singletons. A word on this clonotype: As yet, its antigen is unknown.

The CDR3 is 14 amino acids. Germline CDR1 SEHNR, CDR2 FQNEAQ (reference sequence). V was pared by 5 bases and J by 3 bases, with 4 bases of the junction left unmatched. This clonotype was sampled from a man between 60 and 75 years old in good health. The rearrangement uses TRBV7-9 and TRBJ2-7; 10 nucleotides match TRBD1. The sequencing input was blood. In DNA, the CDR3 is TGTGCCAGCAGCGGCGGGGACAGGGGCTACGAGCAGTACTTC. Translated, it gives CASSGGDRGYEQYF.